One sample yielded the 18 T cell receptor beta chains listed below, sequenced in a study of T cells in Graves' hyperthyroidism and ophthalmopathy. Template material for amplifying TCR beta CDR3 regions consisted of RNA transcripts. The HTBI primer set drove a first-round RT-PCR of the TCR CDR3. From the multiplex PCR reads, TCRdb called clonotypes with MiXCR, one entry per CDR3 protein. The table lists about 130,000 distinct CDR3 sequences, 22% of them singletons, with 60% to 70% in the top ten. Sequencing input: blood. These TCRs come from a woman aged 45-60 years with Graves' hyperthyroidism that later progressed to Graves' ophthalmopathy.

This clonotype was seen more than once but under ten times. CDR3 amino acids: CASSSPGLAERGDTQYF. In DNA, the CDR3 is TGCGCCAGCAGTTCACCGGGACTAGCGGAGCGTGGGGATACGCAGTATTTT. V usage is TRBV10-1 and J usage is TRBJ2-3; 11 bases fit TRBD2. The trim removed 5 bases at V and 6 bases at J, leaving 13 bases unmatched. The CDR3 spans 17 residues. Germline loops: CDR1 WNHNN, CDR2 SYGVQD (reference sequence).

This clonotype occurred a few times. This is likely a read error, given that the CDR3 carries no conserved phenylalanine or tryptophan at its end. This chain connects TRBV5-1 to TRBJ2-7; TRBD1 matches 7 bases. V dropped 0 bases and J dropped 2; count of bases not matched to a gene: 8. The CDR3 is 16 residues long. The germline CDR1 and CDR2 sequences are SGHRS and YFSETQ. The CDR3 bases are TGCGCCAGCAGCTTGGGACGGGACAGACTTCCCTACGAGCAGTACCTC. This translates into CASSLGRDRLPYEQYL.

This clonotype was found many times. This CDR3 is CASSRDSRGSTEAFF. The CDR3 region has the DNA TGTGCCAGCAGTCGCGACAGCCGAGGTTCAACTGAAGCTTTCTTT. The V gene is TRBV6-1, the J gene TRBJ1-1; a possible D gene is TRBD1 (5 bases). Trimming took off 5 bases at V and 5 bases at J, with 18 bases between the two ends. This CDR3 spans 15 amino acids. The V gene's germline CDR1 is MNHNS and CDR2 SASEGT.

The table lists this clonotype with many counts. The CDR3 is CASREDANTEAFF. The CDR3 DNA reads TGTGCCAGCAGGGAGGATGCGAACACTGAAGCTTTCTTT. The rearrangement uses TRBV5-4 and TRBJ1-1, with D unclear. V shed 5 bases and J shed 1 base, with 9 bases lying between them. This CDR3 spans 13 amino acids. CDR1 and CDR2 from the germline V gene are SGHNT and YYREEE (reference sequence).

This clonotype showed up just a few times. The V and J genes are TRBV14 and TRBJ2-5; D is ambiguous. Per germline, CDR1 SGHDN and CDR2 FVKESK. This CDR3 comprises 17 residues. The germline V and J ends were trimmed by 0 bases and 0 bases, with 14 bases remaining between them. The CDR3: CASSQDLLGQNQETQYF. The CDR3 DNA reads TGTGCCAGCAGCCAAGACCTACTGGGCCAGAACCAAGAGACCCAGTACTTC.

Comment on this clonotype: It may be a read error: a sequence one base away is much more abundant. V is TRBV3-1 and J is TRBJ2-3; D possibly corresponds to TRBD2 (5 bases). CDR1 is LGHDT, CDR2 YNNKEL, per germline (reference sequence). V lost 4 bases and J lost 3, with 14 bases in between. This CDR3 has 15 amino acids. This chain's CDR3 is CASSPSGEETDTQYF. As DNA, the CDR3 is TGTGCCAGCAGCCCGAGCGGAGAGGAGACAGATACGCAGTATTTT.

Many counts were recorded for this clonotype. The chain employs TRBV3-1 and TRBJ2-3; 7 nucleotides line up with TRBD2. Germline CDR1 is LGHDT and CDR2 is YNNKEL (reference sequence). This CDR3 contains 15 residues. The V gene end was trimmed by 3 bases and the J gene end by 4 bases; junction bases not matched to a gene: 7. The CDR3 nucleotides read TGTGCCAGCAGCCACCGGCGACGGGGGGCAGATACGCAGTATTTT. Protein: CASSHRRRGADTQYF.

This clonotype was detected many times. The chain carries TRBV20-1 and TRBJ2-3; TRBD2 matches at 12 bases. Germline values: CDR1 DFQATT, CDR2 SNEGSKA (reference sequence). The V gene end was trimmed by 6 bases and the J gene end by 1 base; junction bases not matched to a gene: 11. CDR3 length: 17 amino acids. CDR3: CSARTSGEARGTDTQYF. CDR3 DNA: TGCAGTGCCCGGACTAGCGGGGAAGCACGGGGCACAGATACGCAGTATTTT.

This clonotype was counted ten times or more. This chain links TRBV28 with TRBJ2-7; possible D gene TRBD1, 6 bases. V dropped 6 bases and J dropped 1 base, with 13 bases sitting between them. This CDR3 is built from 14 residues. Germline V gene lookup returns CDR1 MDHEN and CDR2 SYDVKM. The CDR3, as DNA: TGTGCCAGCAGCTCGACAGGTTTTTCCTACGAGCAGTACTTC. Its translation: CASSSTGFSYEQYF.

This clonotype was picked up a small number of times. The chain links TRBV7-6 to TRBJ2-1; 13 bases map to TRBD2. The CDR3 contains 16 residues. The V gene's germline CDR1 is SGHVS and CDR2 FNYEAQ. The V segment lost 1 base and the J segment 5 bases; nucleotides outside the gene matches: 2. In DNA form, the CDR3 reads TGTGCCAGCAGCTTAGGGACTAGCGGGAGCAACAATGAGCAGTTCTTC. Translated: CASSLGTSGSNNEQFF.

In this sample, this clonotype turned up many times. This chain connects TRBV27 to TRBJ2-7, with TRBD2 matching over 8 bases. The CDR3 length is 15 residues. The V gene's germline CDR1 is MNHEY and CDR2 SMNVEV (reference sequence). The V and J ends lost 7 bases and 5 bases, in that order; junction bases with no gene match: 13. The CDR3 coding sequence is TGTGCCAGCACCACCACCCCTGCGGGAGGCCACGAGCAGTACTTC. It yields the protein CASTTTPAGGHEQYF.

This clonotype was seen many times. The rearrangement links TRBV14 to TRBJ2-1; 10 nucleotides align to TRBD2. Trimming at V came to 2 bases and at J to 9 bases, leaving 7 bases not matched to a gene. The CDR3 is made up of 15 amino acids. CDR1 SGHDN and CDR2 FVKESK come from the germline V gene. The CDR3 spells CASSQRLAGVGEQFF. CDR3 bases: TGTGCCAGCAGCCAACGCCTAGCGGGAGTTGGTGAGCAGTTCTTC.

This clonotype has ten or more counts. The chain links TRBV2 to TRBJ2-1, with D perhaps matching TRBD1 (6 bases). There are 15 residues in the CDR3. Trimming pared 7 bases from V and 4 bases from J, leaving 17 bases between. Germline CDR1 SNHLY, CDR2 FYNNEI. The CDR3 DNA reads as TGTGCCAGCACTACCTCCGGGACAAAGTACAATGAGCAGTTCTTC. Its translation: CASTTSGTKYNEQFF.

The gene calls are TRBV5-5 and TRBJ1-5; unclear D gene. CDR3 length equals 15 residues. CDR1 is SGHKS and CDR2 is YYEKEE in the germline V gene (reference sequence). The V and J ends lost 2 bases and 6 bases respectively, with 15 bases between them. DNA of the CDR3: TGTGCCAGCAGCTTAACCGGGATACGGGCTCAGCCCCAGCATTTT. Amino acids: CASSLTGIRAQPQHF.

The V call is TRBV20-1, the J call TRBJ2-3; TRBD2 aligns across 15 bases. Germline CDR1 is DFQATT and CDR2 is SNEGSKA (reference sequence). The CDR3 is 16 amino acids. Germline trimming cut 6 bases from V and 4 bases from J; bases unmatched to any gene: 8. CDR3 in DNA: TGCAGTGCCAAGGGACTAGCGGGAGGTGTCGCAGATACGCAGTATTTT. It is translated as CSAKGLAGGVADTQYF.

In the case of this clonotype: Possible read error: a much larger clone is one base away. This chain uses TRBV19 with TRBJ2-2, with D hard to call. The J call may be incorrect, as the DNA end agrees better with TRBJ1-1. The CDR3 contains 13 residues. Germline CDR1 LNHDA, CDR2 SQIVND (reference sequence). The CDR3 sequence: CASSPEFGTGAFF. CDR3 nucleotides: TGTGCCAGTAGTCCCGAATTTGGCACTGGAGCTTTCTTT.

This clonotype was counted many times. The chain carries TRBV2 and TRBJ1-5; D ambiguous. The CDR3 spans 14 residues. Germline CDR1 and CDR2: SNHLY and FYNNEI. V shed 2 bases and J shed 0 bases, with 5 bases lying between them. CDR3 nucleotide sequence: TGTGCCAGCAGTGAATTGTTTAGCAATCAGCCCCAGCATTTT. Translation: CASSELFSNQPQHF.

This clonotype was observed at least ten times. V and J are TRBV2 and TRBJ2-2; possible D gene TRBD1, 6 bases. The germline V gene has CDR1 SNHLY and CDR2 FYNNEI. The CDR3 is 13 residues long. V shed 5 bases and J shed 7 bases, with 11 bases lying between them. The CDR3 coding sequence is TGTGCCAGCAGTTACACAGGGTACGGGGAGCTGTTTTTT. Residues: CASSYTGYGELFF.